This entry features one T cell receptor (beta chain) sequence. These data come from a study of siplizumab effects on memory and regulatory T cells. Assay used: immunoSEQ multiplex PCR; TCRdb lists only in-frame clones, some missing. Among some 73,000 clones listed, just over 90% were seen once. In germline, CDR1 is SGDLS, CDR2 YYNGEE. The CDR3 runs to 18 residues. The V gene lost 6 bases and the J gene lost 1 base, with 25 bases spanning the gap. The V gene is TRBV9, the J gene TRBJ2-5; D remains ambiguous. The material sequenced was CD8+ T cells sorted from blood. This TCR was recovered from a human donor in good health. As DNA, the CDR3 is TGTGCCAGCACCCCCGGTGGCTCCCCCGACAACTCCCAAGAGACCCAGTACTTC. Translation: CASTPGGSPDNSQETQYF.